This TCR beta chain was recovered during a study of blood T cell repertoires in COVID-19 (dated by TCRdb to the early 2020s). At the level of the whole study: The collaborator samples originated in the United States, Italy and Spain and spanned the acute and convalescent phases of COVID-19. Sample metadata almost always included a de-identified subject ID, COVID-19 status, age in years and sex. The repertoires were released in a freely available public database intended as a resource for research on the immune response to SARS-CoV-2. The prospective study material was composed of cDNA or gDNA derived from T cells, B-cell-depleted T cells, or PBMCs. Subjects who had been exposed to COVID-19, were actively infected with it, or had recovered from it provided the deeply sampled blood TCRbeta repertoires that made up the dataset. HLA class I and class II types, where available, came from metadata supplied by the sample provider rather than from assay-based typing. The samples were drawn from the first 160 participants of the ongoing ImmuneRACE study and from 1,254 subjects provided by 6 global collaborators.

Measured from the cysteine to the phenylalanine, the CDR3 is 14 residues long. This entry keeps only the CDR3 DNA: 42 bases, framed from base 1. Per the germline V gene, SGHRS is the CDR1 and YFSETQ is the CDR2. The germline V and J ends show losses of 2 bases and 5 bases respectively, and no gene match explains 1 base of the junction. What the study reported, not specific to this receptor: The amount of clinical and demographic metadata varied by source and participant and was provided uncurated.

Whole blood was collected in K2EDTA tubes by collaborating institutions according to the institutions' own protocols. For TCRbeta analysis, collaborators shipped samples in one of three forms: frozen whole blood, isolated PBMCs, or DNA extracted from either of those sample types. The immunoSEQ Assay, a bias-controlled multiplex PCR, was used to amplify TCRbeta CDR3 regions from genomic DNA. The study's own analysis went as follows. Nucleated cell counts per sample were estimated from amplification of reference gene primers within the assay. To quantify the absolute abundance of each unique TCRbeta CDR3 rearrangement, sequence reads were collapsed and filtered. Productive Simpson clonality was computed per sample as the square root of Simpson's diversity index over productive rearrangements. TCRdb provides this immuneACCESS table in a form limited to in-frame rearrangements. Some clones are lacking; in checked studies, under half of them reflect an unresolved V gene, and why the rest are absent is not known. The V and J calls and clone size are taken from that table; D and trimming were inferred from the DNA. The sample table records more than 200,000 clones; approximately 90% of these occur just once. 1.5% to 2% of the sample rests with the top ten.

About this clone itself: The clone's antigen remains unknown. No base quality values were provided; no much bigger clone lies one nucleotide off.

The rearranged chain carries TRBV5-1 and TRBJ2-2; 9 nucleotides in the junction match TRBD2. The sequence came from a man aged 65 to 79 with acute or convalescent COVID-19. Sequenced: peripheral blood. CDR3 protein: CASSFSGSTGELFF. The bases are TGCGCCAGCAGCTTTAGCGGGAGTACCGGGGAGCTGTTTTTT.